Following are 7 T cell receptor beta chains from one sample sequenced in a study of T cells in Graves' hyperthyroidism and ophthalmopathy. Amplification of TCR beta CDR3 regions was performed using RNA transcripts as template. The HTBI set primed first-round TCR CDR3 RT-PCR. In TCRdb, the multiplex PCR reads were re-called with MiXCR into one record per CDR3 protein. The sample contains about half a million distinct CDR3 sequences, around 24% of which appear only once. Specimen: blood. These receptors came from a woman in her thirties with Graves' ophthalmopathy.

Only a few counts were recorded for this clonotype. This chain joins TRBV28 and TRBJ2-7; D is unclear. CDR1 and CDR2 from the germline V gene are MDHEN and SYDVKM. This CDR3 spans 13 amino acids. V lost 5 bases to trimming and J lost 2 bases, with 10 bases between them. CDR3 nucleotides: TGTGCCAGCAGTCGCTCCACGGCCTACGAGCAGTACTTC. Encoded protein: CASSRSTAYEQYF.

The chain uses TRBV19 and TRBJ1-5; 8 nucleotides match TRBD1. Germline CDR1 LNHDA, CDR2 SQIVND (reference sequence). V lost 6 bases, J lost 2 bases, and 12 bases stayed unmatched. The CDR3 extends over 17 amino acids. The DNA of the CDR3 is TGTGCCAGTAGCAATCCCCCAGGGGGCCTTCGCAATCAGCCCCAGCATTTT. Translating gives CASSNPPGGLRNQPQHF.

The chain is built from TRBV6-2 or TRBV6-3 and TRBJ2-7; possibly TRBD2 for D (5 bases). The CDR3 sequence is 14 residues long. Trimming removed 9 bases from V and 2 bases from J, with 17 bases in between. Germline lookup yields CDR1 MNHEY and CDR2 SVGEGT. The CDR3 spells CARHVGAPAYEQYF. In nucleotides, the CDR3 is TGTGCCAGACATGTGGGAGCTCCCGCCTACGAGCAGTACTTC.

In DNA, the CDR3 is TGTGCCAGCTCACCATCCGGGACCGTCTCCTACGAGCAGTACTTC. It is translated as CASSPSGTVSYEQYF. The chain uses TRBV18 and TRBJ2-7, with D possibly called TRBD1 or TRBD2 (5 bases each). Per the germline V gene, CDR1 is KGHSH and CDR2 is LQKENI. With 2 bases removed from V and 0 bases from J, the gap between germline ends came to 11 bases. This CDR3 comprises 15 residues.

In its sample, this clonotype was seen many times. The chain couples TRBV28 to TRBJ2-7; 8 positions match TRBD1. V shed 6 bases and J 6 bases; nucleotides not matched to a gene: 13. CDR3 length: 15 residues. Germline loops: CDR1 MDHEN, CDR2 SYDVKM. The CDR3 spells CASRSGGTGESEQYF. Written as DNA, the CDR3 is TGTGCCAGCAGAAGTGGTGGGACAGGCGAGTCCGAGCAGTACTTC.

This clonotype was detected ten times or more. V gene TRBV6-5 combines with J gene TRBJ2-7; D unclear. Germline CDR1 and CDR2: MNHEY and SVGAGI. The germline V and J ends were trimmed by 2 bases and 3 bases, with 8 bases remaining between them. The CDR3 length is 13 residues. The CDR3 DNA follows: TGTGCCAGCAGTTACCACGACGGCTACGAGCAGTACTTC. It codes for CASSYHDGYEQYF.

The table lists this clonotype with a few counts. The V gene is TRBV27, the J gene TRBJ1-6, with 7 bases lining up with TRBD1. Looked up from germline, CDR1 is MNHEY and CDR2 is SMNVEV (reference sequence). Trimming at V came to 1 base and at J to 11 bases, leaving 8 bases not matched to a gene. The CDR3 is made up of 15 amino acids. The CDR3 sequence is CASSLWGTAGPPLHF. CDR3 coding DNA: TGTGCCAGCAGTTTATGGGGGACAGCAGGCCCACCCCTCCACTTT.